In its sample, the clone carrying this T cell receptor beta chain is medium-sized. This sample was included in a study of glioma-infiltrating T cells. Amplification of TCR alpha and beta CDR3 regions from RNA used iRepertoire nested multiplex PCR. TCRdb analysed the multiplex PCR reads with MiXCR anew, one entry per CDR3 protein. The sample gives 5,000 to 7,000 distinct CDR3 sequences, about 45% of which show up once; about 24% is in the top ten. Deletions cut 5 bases from V and 4 bases from J, with 10 bases between. There are 13 residues in the CDR3. The germline CDR1 and CDR2 sequences are MNHNS and SASEGT.

The sequence came from a human donor with low-grade glioma or glioblastoma, undergoing nonglioma brain surgery, or in good health (not recorded which). Sequenced sample: glioma tissue, nonneoplastic brain tissue, or PBMCs (not recorded which). The chain is built from TRBV6-1 and TRBJ2-3, with D unresolved. The CDR3 protein is CASSRRNPDTQYF. CDR3 nucleotides: TGTGCCAGCAGTAGACGTAATCCAGATACGCAGTATTTT.